This TCR beta chain was sequenced during a study of human T cells and chemical hapten exposure. In TCRdb, the RACE reads were re-called with MiXCR into one record per CDR3 protein. The table lists approximately 260,000 distinct CDR3 sequences, over 7.5% of them singletons. Time point in this sample: pre-sensitization, week 0. This sample's treatment: therapeutic diphenylcyclopropenone sensitization with weekly scalp DPC. The authors' total RNA extraction used unfractionated whole blood. Deletions cut 4 bases from V and 4 bases from J, with 8 bases between. Germline V gene data show CDR1 as SGHDT and CDR2 as YYEEEE. CDR3 size: 12 residues. Overall study results and limits: Expanded TCRs created a significantly greater count of big CDR3 similarity clusters than controls did. Counts of expanded TCRs at PT1 were positively correlated with patch test score.

To note about this clonotype: The antigen is unknown.

The sample consisted of whole blood, taken in connection with sensitization to the hapten diphenylcyclopropenone (DPC). This clonotype was sampled from a young man with alopecia areata. Some clones in this sample may be carry-over from other donors' samples. This rearrangement joins TRBV5-6 to TRBJ1-2, with D possibly being TRBD1 (6 bases). This CDR3 is CASSPGAYGYTF. The CDR3 bases are TGTGCCAGCAGCCCGGGGGCCTATGGCTACACCTTC.